This passage covers 30 T cell receptor beta chains from one sample sequenced in a study of response to subunit inactivated influenza vaccine. A single record per CDR3 protein comes from TCRdb applying MiXCR to the RT-PCR reads. The data show hundreds of thousands of distinct CDR3 sequences, approximately 10% seen once. The sequenced sample was PBMCs from blood, obtained on the day of vaccination. These receptors originate from a man in his fifties who received an inactivated influenza vaccine.

The chain employs TRBV6-5 and TRBJ2-7; 14 bases map to TRBD2. This CDR3 spans 17 amino acids. Germline trimming cut 2 bases from V and 2 bases from J; bases unmatched to any gene: 5. The germline gives CDR1 MNHEY, CDR2 SVGAGI. The CDR3 sequence is CASSYISGLAGAYEQYF. In DNA, the CDR3 is TGTGCCAGCAGTTACATATCGGGACTAGCGGGGGCCTACGAGCAGTACTTC.

This clonotype appeared a few times. The chain has TRBV7-8 and TRBJ2-1; D gene uncertain. Between the trimmed V and J ends, which lost 6 bases and 7 bases, there was a span of 4 bases. There are 10 residues in the CDR3. Per germline, CDR1 SGHVS and CDR2 FQNEAQ. CDR3 in DNA: TGTGCCAGCAGTCCGAATGAGCAGTTCTTC. Translating gives CASSPNEQFF.

The chain combines TRBV6-5 with TRBJ2-1; tentatively, D is TRBD2 (6 bases). The germline V gene has CDR1 MNHEY and CDR2 SVGAGI. The CDR3 contains 16 residues. V was trimmed by 2 bases and J by 2 bases, leaving 13 bases between them. DNA for the CDR3: TGTGCCAGCAGTTACGGGGACTCGAATCCCTACAATGAGCAGTTCTTC. This translates into CASSYGDSNPYNEQFF.

V and J are TRBV2 and TRBJ1-4, with D possibly TRBD1 on 6 matching bases. The CDR3 length is 16 residues. Trimming took off 6 bases at V and 0 bases at J, with 14 bases between the two ends. Per germline, CDR1 SNHLY and CDR2 FYNNEI. CDR3 nucleotides: TGTGCCAGCAGACGTACAGGGTATGCAACTAATGAAAAACTGTTTTTT. Its protein is CASRRTGYATNEKLFF.

This clonotype was seen at least ten times. This chain uses TRBV27 with TRBJ2-2; D not certain. Germline CDR1 reads MNHEY; CDR2 reads SMNVEV (reference sequence). V was cut by 5 bases and J by 4 bases, with 14 bases left in between. The CDR3 has 15 amino acids. For the CDR3, the DNA is TGTGCCAGCAGTGCCCTGTCAGGCAGCACCGGGGAGCTGTTTTTT. It codes for CASSALSGSTGELFF.

The chain couples TRBV5-1 to TRBJ2-6; maybe TRBD2 (5 bases). This CDR3 contains 16 residues. Trimming removed 1 base from V and 3 bases from J, with 11 bases in between. Germline assignment: CDR1 SGHRS and CDR2 YFSETQ. The CDR3, as DNA: TGCGCCAGCAGCTTGTCTGGGAGTAGTGGGGCCAACGTCCTGACTTTC. Amino acids: CASSLSGSSGANVLTF.

The chain has TRBV27 and TRBJ2-2; no firm D call. This CDR3 has 14 residues. The V gene lost 0 bases and the J gene lost 7 bases, with 9 bases spanning the gap. Germline V gives CDR1 MNHEY, CDR2 SMNVEV (reference sequence). The CDR3 DNA sequence: TGTGCCAGCAGTTTATCGAGGCAACTCGGGGAGCTGTTTTTT. Protein sequence: CASSLSRQLGELFF.

This clonotype occurred many times. This chain links TRBV6-5 with TRBJ1-2; no clear D. This CDR3 is 15 amino acids long. Trimming pared 0 bases from V and 3 bases from J, leaving 11 bases between. Germline assignment: CDR1 MNHEY and CDR2 SVGAGI. The CDR3 bases are TGTGCCAGCAGTTACTCAGGCGACGGGGACTATGGCTACACCTTC. Translating gives CASSYSGDGDYGYTF.

This clonotype was seen repeatedly, ten times or more. This CDR3 reads CSAEDRFSYNEQFF. CDR3 coding DNA: TGCAGCGCCGAGGACAGGTTCTCCTACAATGAGCAGTTCTTC. This sequence joins TRBV29-1 and TRBJ2-1; 7 bases match TRBD1. The junction had 6 bases not matched to a gene; V was cut back by 7 bases and J by 0 bases. Germline-derived CDR1 and CDR2 are SQVTM and ANQGSEA. This CDR3 has 14 amino acids.

A word on this clonotype: Compared with germline, one end of the junction differs, possibly owing to a read error. The CDR3 protein is CCARKGASTDTQYF. In nucleotides, the CDR3 is TGCTGTGCTAGGAAGGGGGCAAGCACAGATACGCAGTATTTT. This chain connects TRBV20-1 to TRBJ2-3; 7 bases fit TRBD1. The V gene's germline CDR1 is DFQATT and CDR2 SNEGSKA (reference sequence). The CDR3 length is 14 residues.

In this sample, this clonotype turned up many times. This chain links TRBV25-1 with TRBJ2-1; 8 bases are a match to TRBD2. The CDR3 contains 19 residues. V shed 4 bases, J shed 7 bases, and the junction held 21 bases outside the gene matches. Germline V lookup: CDR1 MGHDK, CDR2 SYGVNS. Written as DNA, the CDR3 is TGTGCCAGCAGTGGTTTTGGGGGCAATTACCGGGGGGGCCGGAATGAGCAGTTCTTC. Protein product: CASSGFGGNYRGGRNEQFF.

The chain's CDR3 is CASSSLRESRNIQYF. In DNA form, the CDR3 reads TGTGCCAGCAGTTCCCTCCGGGAGTCGCGAAACATTCAGTACTTC. The chain links TRBV12-3 or TRBV12-4 to TRBJ2-4; TRBD2 is a possible D gene (6 bases). Trimming removed 4 bases at V and 6 bases at J, with 16 bases between. The CDR3 covers 15 residues.

This clonotype was recorded a few times. The J gene is TRBJ2-3, the V gene TRBV7-2, with TRBD2 matching over 14 bases. The CDR3 has 16 residues. The germline gives CDR1 SGHTA, CDR2 FQGNSA. V lost 3 bases to trimming and J lost 4 bases; unmatched junction nucleotides: 3. CDR3 region: CASSLTSGGAADTQYF. The CDR3 nucleotides read TGTGCCAGCAGCTTGACTAGCGGGGGGGCCGCAGATACGCAGTATTTT.

This clonotype showed up just a few times. The rearrangement uses TRBV7-2 and TRBJ2-5; unclear D gene. This CDR3 spans 13 amino acids. CDR1 is SGHTA, CDR2 FQGNSA, per germline. Trimming shortened V by 5 bases and J by 2 bases, and 9 bases separated the two germline ends. CDR3 amino acids: CASSLKWQETQYF. CDR3 coding DNA: TGTGCCAGCAGCCTGAAATGGCAAGAGACCCAGTACTTC.

This clonotype occurred many times. The rearrangement links TRBV5-6 to TRBJ2-1; 9 bases match TRBD2. Germline trimming cut 1 base from V and 2 bases from J; bases unmatched to any gene: 1. Germline loops: CDR1 SGHDT, CDR2 YYEEEE. CDR3 length equals 15 residues. This CDR3 reads CASSLPSGAYNEQFF. CDR3 nucleotides: TGTGCCAGCAGCTTGCCTAGCGGGGCCTACAATGAGCAGTTCTTC.

Only one count was recorded for this clonotype. In nucleotides, the CDR3 is TGTGCCAGCAGCGCTCAGGGGGCGCGTGATGAGCAGTACTTC. Its translation is CASSAQGARDEQYF. V and J are TRBV7-8 and TRBJ2-7; the match to TRBD1 covers 8 bases. V gave up 5 bases and J gave up 7 bases; unmatched junction bases: 10. The CDR3 has 14 amino acids. CDR1 and CDR2 (germline): SGHVS, FQNEAQ.

This clonotype turned up a few times. V is TRBV11-1 and J is TRBJ2-3; possibly TRBD2 for D (6 bases). CDR1 and CDR2 from the germline V gene are SGHAT and FQDESV (reference sequence). V lost 6 bases and J lost 5, with 18 bases in between. CDR3 length: 15 amino acids. The CDR3 bases are TGTGCCAGCAGGAGATGGGGGGAGGTTGGAGATACGCAGTATTTT. Translating it yields CASRRWGEVGDTQYF.

The chain carries TRBV6-5 and TRBJ2-3, with 8 bases identical to TRBD2. The J segment lost 1 base and the V segment lost 1 base, leaving 4 bases of the junction unmatched. Germline lookup yields CDR1 MNHEY and CDR2 SVGAGI. The CDR3 extends over 16 amino acids. CDR3 DNA: TGTGCCAGCAGTTACTTGGCGGGGGGCCGCACAGATACGCAGTATTTT. This codes for CASSYLAGGRTDTQYF.

This clonotype was counted only a few times. J is TRBJ2-2 and V is TRBV5-1; D perhaps matches TRBD1 (6 bases). The CDR3 spans 15 residues. The ends were cut back, 7 bases at V and 3 bases at J, with 16 bases in the middle. Germline V CDR1 and CDR2: SGHRS, YFSETQ. CDR3 coding DNA: TGCGCCAGCGTTTCCAGGCCAGGGGACACCGGGGAGCTGTTTTTT. It codes for CASVSRPGDTGELFF.

In this sample, this clonotype turned up many times. V usage is TRBV5-1 and J usage is TRBJ2-5; 14 bases are shared with TRBD2. Trimming took 4 bases from V and 2 from J; bases not matched to a gene: 4. The V gene's germline CDR1 is SGHRS and CDR2 YFSETQ. The CDR3 covers 16 residues. CDR3 sequence reads: CASSLGTSGGQETQYF. CDR3 sequence (DNA): TGCGCCAGCAGCCTCGGGACTAGCGGGGGACAAGAGACCCAGTACTTC.

This clonotype was detected only a few times. The CDR3 DNA follows: TGCGCCAGCAGCTTGGAACCGTCGAGCTCCTACGAGCAGTACTTC. Translation gives CASSLEPSSSYEQYF. The chain combines TRBV5-1 with TRBJ2-7, with no clear D. The CDR3 runs 15 residues. Germline V gives CDR1 SGHRS, CDR2 YFSETQ. Trimming pared 0 bases from V and 0 bases from J, leaving 10 bases between.

This clonotype was counted at least ten times. CDR3 nucleotides: TGTGCCAGCAGTTCCGGGACAGGGGTTTACAATGAGCAGTTCTTC. It is translated as CASSSGTGVYNEQFF. V gene TRBV12-3 or TRBV12-4 combines with J gene TRBJ2-1; the match to TRBD1 covers 10 bases. The CDR3 has 15 amino acids. With 4 bases clipped from V and 4 bases from J, the junction kept 4 bases outside the gene matches.

This clonotype came up many times. This chain links TRBV5-1 with TRBJ2-1; TRBD1 matches 9 bases. CDR1 and CDR2 from the germline V gene are SGHRS and YFSETQ. The CDR3 has 20 amino acids. The V segment lost 3 bases and the J segment 2 bases; nucleotides outside the gene matches: 18. The CDR3 region has the DNA TGCGCCAGCAGCTACCGGGACAGGGAAGTTTGGGGGAACCCCTACAATGAGCAGTTCTTC. Translation: CASSYRDREVWGNPYNEQFF.

This clonotype was counted many times. The CDR3: CASSRSFGVEQYF. The CDR3 nucleotides read TGCGCCAGCAGCCGGTCCTTTGGTGTGGAGCAGTACTTC. The rearrangement joins TRBV5-1 to TRBJ2-7; D is undetermined. Germline assignment: CDR1 SGHRS and CDR2 YFSETQ. Between the trimmed V and J ends, which lost 4 bases and 7 bases, there was a span of 15 bases. This CDR3 has 13 amino acids.

This chain links TRBV7-9 with TRBJ2-6; no reliable D call. The CDR3 is made up of 13 amino acids. Per the germline V gene, CDR1 is SEHNR and CDR2 is FQNEAQ (reference sequence). V dropped 5 bases and J dropped 11 bases, with 13 bases sitting between them. The CDR3 protein is CASSHGYGYVLTF. DNA for the CDR3: TGTGCCAGCAGCCACGGCTACGGGTACGTCCTGACTTTC.

This clonotype was observed many times. The rearrangement joins TRBV12-3 or TRBV12-4 to TRBJ2-7, with a weak D call TRBD1 (5 bases). The CDR3 has 12 amino acids. Trimming left V 3 bases short and J 7 bases short, with 10 bases between. The chain's CDR3 is CASSLDIGEQYF. The DNA of the CDR3 is TGTGCCAGCAGTTTGGACATCGGAGAGCAGTACTTC.

This clonotype occurred many times. J is TRBJ2-1 and V is TRBV6-5; D gene unclear. The germline V gene has CDR1 MNHEY and CDR2 SVGAGI. The ends were cut back, 0 bases at V and 0 bases at J, with 15 bases in the middle. The CDR3 has 18 residues. The CDR3 here is CASSYSGPAPGSYNEQFF. CDR3 bases: TGTGCCAGCAGTTACTCGGGTCCCGCTCCAGGCTCCTACAATGAGCAGTTCTTC.

The chain's CDR3 is CAISRDSSQGTEAFF. The DNA for the CDR3 is TGTGCCATCAGTCGGGACAGTTCGCAAGGCACTGAAGCTTTCTTT. The gene calls are TRBV10-3 and TRBJ1-1, with 7 bases that match TRBD1. Per the germline V gene, CDR1 is ENHRY and CDR2 is SYGVKD. The CDR3 spans 15 residues. The V gene end was trimmed by 5 bases and the J gene end by 4 bases; junction bases not matched to a gene: 10.

The chain is built from TRBV7-6 and TRBJ2-2; TRBD2 matches at 7 bases. Germline values: CDR1 SGHVS, CDR2 FNYEAQ. The V gene end was trimmed by 3 bases and the J gene end by 6 bases; junction bases not matched to a gene: 4. The CDR3 has 14 amino acids. The CDR3 here is CASSLGGVPGELFF. The CDR3 bases are TGTGCCAGCAGCTTGGGGGGGGTCCCCGGGGAGCTGTTTTTT.

The table lists this clonotype with a few counts. CDR3 residues: CSAPTDLNTEAFF. The CDR3 bases are TGCAGTGCCCCGACAGACTTGAACACTGAAGCTTTCTTT. The chain combines TRBV20-1 with TRBJ1-1, with D possibly TRBD1 on 5 matching bases. Germline CDR1 DFQATT, CDR2 SNEGSKA (reference sequence). The CDR3 extends over 13 amino acids. The V and J ends lost 6 bases and 0 bases respectively, with 11 bases between them.